These 6 T cell receptor beta chains originate from one sample sequenced in a study of blood T cell repertoires in COVID-19 (dated by TCRdb to the early 2020s). The library relied on the immunoSEQ multiplex PCR assay. In TCRdb, the immuneACCESS table is reduced to in-frame sequences with V and J assigned. These tables do not hold every clone; where another copy was compared, an unresolved V gene accounts for under half, and the others remain unexplained. The sample table contains fewer than 100,000 clones; only one count was recorded for 80% to 90% of them. Jointly, the top ten make up 4.5% to 5.5% of the sample. The specimen sequenced was peripheral blood. These receptors were taken from an elderly woman with acute or convalescent COVID-19.

V gene TRBV7-8 combines with J gene TRBJ1-1; TRBD1 might be the D (5 bases). This CDR3 comprises 15 residues. Trimming took off 5 bases at V and 0 bases at J, with 13 bases between the two ends. Germline V gives CDR1 SGHVS, CDR2 FQNEAQ. The CDR3 nucleotides are TGTGCCAGCAGCGACCGACAGACCATGAACACTGAAGCTTTCTTT. Translated, it gives CASSDRQTMNTEAFF.

This clone was observed once. CDR3 amino acids: CASSASDRGLSPLHF. The CDR3 coding sequence is TGTGCCAGCAGTGCTTCCGACAGGGGGCTTTCACCCCTCCACTTT. V usage is TRBV6-6 and J usage is TRBJ1-6, with 10 bases matching TRBD1. Germline CDR1 and CDR2: MNHNY and SVGAGI (reference sequence). The CDR3 covers 15 residues. V lost 5 bases, J lost 9 bases, and 7 bases stayed unmatched.

V gene TRBV5-6 combines with J gene TRBJ1-2; 7 bases are a match to TRBD1. The CDR3 sequence is 15 residues long. Germline V gene data show CDR1 as SGHDT and CDR2 as YYEEEE. Germline trimming cut 3 bases from V and 7 bases from J; bases unmatched to any gene: 12. The chain's CDR3 is CASSSRGQSTRGYTF. CDR3 in DNA: TGTGCCAGCAGCTCGAGGGGACAGTCGACTCGTGGCTACACCTTC.

The V call is TRBV14, the J call TRBJ2-3; 9 nucleotides match TRBD2. The CDR3 covers 18 residues. The V segment lost 0 bases and the J segment 2 bases; nucleotides outside the gene matches: 9. CDR1 SGHDN and CDR2 FVKESK come from the germline V gene. The CDR3 reads CASSQDPPTSGYTDTQYF. CDR3 bases: TGTGCCAGCAGCCAAGATCCCCCGACTAGCGGATACACAGATACGCAGTATTTT.

This sequence joins TRBV19 and TRBJ2-1; TRBD1 agrees at 10 bases. Germline V gene data show CDR1 as LNHDA and CDR2 as SQIVND (reference sequence). J was trimmed by 6 bases and V by 4 bases; bases with no gene match: 6. There are 15 residues in the CDR3. CDR3 sequence (DNA): TGTGCCAGTAGTAAGACAGGGGGCCCCATCAATGAGCAGTTCTTC. It specifies CASSKTGGPINEQFF. Full variable domain (missing parts from reference TRBV19 and TRBJ2-1): DGGITQSPKYLFRKEGQNVTLSCEQNLNHDAMYWYRQDPGQGLRLIYYSQIVNDFQKGDIAEGYSVSREKKESFPLTVTSAQKNPTAFYLCASSKTGGPINEQFFGPGTRLTVL.

V and J are TRBV2 and TRBJ2-3; 10 nucleotides line up with TRBD2. Trimming cost V 6 bases and J 5 bases; bases outside gene matches: 14. This CDR3 has 17 residues. CDR1 is SNHLY, CDR2 FYNNEI, per germline. As DNA, the CDR3 is TGTGCCAGCAGGGAATACCCAGCGGGGGGGCGTGTAGATACGCAGTATTTT. Translated, it gives CASREYPAGGRVDTQYF.